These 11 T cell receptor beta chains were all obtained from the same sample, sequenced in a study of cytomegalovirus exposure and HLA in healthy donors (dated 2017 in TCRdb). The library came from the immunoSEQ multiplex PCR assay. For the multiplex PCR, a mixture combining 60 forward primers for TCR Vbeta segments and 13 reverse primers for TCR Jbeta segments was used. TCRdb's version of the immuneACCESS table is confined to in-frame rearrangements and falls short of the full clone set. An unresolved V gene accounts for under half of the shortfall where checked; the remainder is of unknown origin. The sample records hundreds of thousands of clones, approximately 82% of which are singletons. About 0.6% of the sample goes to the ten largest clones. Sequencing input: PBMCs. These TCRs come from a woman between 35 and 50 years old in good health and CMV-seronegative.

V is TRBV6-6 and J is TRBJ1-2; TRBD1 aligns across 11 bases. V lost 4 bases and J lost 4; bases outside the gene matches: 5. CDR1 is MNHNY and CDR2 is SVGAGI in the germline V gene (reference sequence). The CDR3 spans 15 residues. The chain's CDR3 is CASSSRDRGSYGYTF. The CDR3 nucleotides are TGTGCCAGCAGTTCACGGGACAGGGGGAGCTATGGCTACACCTTC.

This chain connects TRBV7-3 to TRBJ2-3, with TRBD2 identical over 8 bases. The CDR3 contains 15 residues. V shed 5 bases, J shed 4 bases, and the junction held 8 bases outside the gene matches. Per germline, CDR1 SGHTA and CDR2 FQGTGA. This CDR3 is CASSHGGGNADTQYF. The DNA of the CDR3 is TGTGCCAGCAGCCACGGGGGGGGGAACGCAGATACGCAGTATTTT.

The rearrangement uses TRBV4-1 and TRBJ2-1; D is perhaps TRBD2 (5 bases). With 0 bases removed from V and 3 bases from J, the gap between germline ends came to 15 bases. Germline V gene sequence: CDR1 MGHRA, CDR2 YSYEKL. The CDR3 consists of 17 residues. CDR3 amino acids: CASSQDRGKGFYNEQFF. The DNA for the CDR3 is TGCGCCAGCAGCCAAGATCGGGGTAAAGGTTTCTACAATGAGCAGTTCTTC.

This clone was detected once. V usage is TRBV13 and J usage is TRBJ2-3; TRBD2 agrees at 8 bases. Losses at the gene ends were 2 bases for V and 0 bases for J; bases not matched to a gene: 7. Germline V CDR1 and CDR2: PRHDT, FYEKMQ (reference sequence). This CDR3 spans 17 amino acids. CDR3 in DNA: TGTGCCAGCAGCTTAAGGCTAGCGGGTTCCAGCACAGATACGCAGTATTTT. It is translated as CASSLRLAGSSTDTQYF.

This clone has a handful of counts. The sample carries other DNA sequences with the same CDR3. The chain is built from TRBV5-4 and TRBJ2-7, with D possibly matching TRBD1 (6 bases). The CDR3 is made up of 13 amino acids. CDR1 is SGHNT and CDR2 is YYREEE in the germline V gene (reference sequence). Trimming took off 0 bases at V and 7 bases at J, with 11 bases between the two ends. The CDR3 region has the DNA TGTGCCAGCAGCTTGGACAGGGCTGGGGAGCAGTACTTC. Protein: CASSLDRAGEQYF.

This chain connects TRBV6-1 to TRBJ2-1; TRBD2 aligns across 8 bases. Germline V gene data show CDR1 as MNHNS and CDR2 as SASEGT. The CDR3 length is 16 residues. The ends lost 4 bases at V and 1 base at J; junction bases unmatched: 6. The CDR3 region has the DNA TGTGCCAGCAGTGGCGGGGGGCCCGGATCCTACAATGAGCAGTTCTTC. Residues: CASSGGGPGSYNEQFF.

CDR3 protein: CASRRGQGLTDTQYF. CDR3 DNA: TGTGCCAGCAGACGAGGACAGGGTCTCACAGATACGCAGTATTTT. This chain joins TRBV7-9 and TRBJ2-3; 8 nucleotides match TRBD1. Germline CDR1 is SEHNR and CDR2 is FQNEAQ (reference sequence). V gave up 6 bases and J gave up 2 bases; unmatched junction bases: 7. This CDR3 has 15 residues.

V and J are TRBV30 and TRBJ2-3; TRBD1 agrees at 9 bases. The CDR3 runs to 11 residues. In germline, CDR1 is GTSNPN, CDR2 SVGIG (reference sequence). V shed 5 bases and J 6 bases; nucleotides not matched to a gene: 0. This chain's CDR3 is CAWGTGDTQYF. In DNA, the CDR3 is TGTGCCTGGGGGACAGGGGATACGCAGTATTTT.

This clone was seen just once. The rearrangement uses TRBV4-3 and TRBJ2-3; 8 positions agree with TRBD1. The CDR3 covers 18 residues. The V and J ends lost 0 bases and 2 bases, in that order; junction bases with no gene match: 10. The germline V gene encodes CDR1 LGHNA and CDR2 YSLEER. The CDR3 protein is CASSQDRARQGATDTQYF. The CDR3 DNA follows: TGCGCCAGCAGCCAAGATAGGGCGCGCCAGGGGGCCACAGATACGCAGTATTTT.

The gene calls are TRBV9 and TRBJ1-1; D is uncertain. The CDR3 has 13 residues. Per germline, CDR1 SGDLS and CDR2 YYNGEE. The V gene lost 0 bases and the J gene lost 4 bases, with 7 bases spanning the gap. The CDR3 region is CASSVGAGTEAFF. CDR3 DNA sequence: TGTGCCAGCAGCGTAGGGGCAGGCACTGAAGCTTTCTTT. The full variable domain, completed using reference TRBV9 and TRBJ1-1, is DSGVTQTPKHLITATGQRVTLRCSPRSGDLSVYWYQQSLDQGLQFLIQYYNGEERAKGNILERFSAQQFPDLHSELNLSSLELGDSALYFCASSVGAGTEAFFGQGTRLTVV.

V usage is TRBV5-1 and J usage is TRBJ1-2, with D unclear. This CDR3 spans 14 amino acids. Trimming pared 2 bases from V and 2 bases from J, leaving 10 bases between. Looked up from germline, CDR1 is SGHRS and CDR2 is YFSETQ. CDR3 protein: CASSLAETNYGYTF. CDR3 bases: TGCGCCAGCAGCTTAGCGGAAACCAACTATGGCTACACCTTC.